A single sample is the source of the 27 T cell receptor beta chains below, sequenced in a study of blood T cell repertoires in COVID-19. Measured with immunoSEQ multiplex PCR; TCRdb has only the in-frame clones, and not every one. In the table there are 270,000 or so clones, under 90% of which are singletons. Sequenced sample: peripheral blood. The receptors stem from a human donor in a cohort sampled during active COVID-19.

CDR3 nucleotide sequence: TGCAGCGTTCCACTGGTGGGGGCGCCGCACCTTTATGGCTACACCTTC. It yields the protein CSVPLVGAPHLYGYTF. The chain has TRBV29-1 and TRBJ1-2; possible D gene TRBD1, 6 bases. Per germline, CDR1 SQVTM and CDR2 ANQGSEA. The CDR3 has 16 amino acids. Trimming removed 5 bases from V and 5 bases from J, with 24 bases in between.

The V call is TRBV28, the J call TRBJ2-2; a possible D gene is TRBD1 (6 bases). CDR1 is MDHEN and CDR2 is SYDVKM in the germline V gene. V shed 8 bases and J shed 2 bases, with 9 bases lying between them. This CDR3 region has 13 residues. CDR3 loop: CASRTANTGELFF. The CDR3, as DNA: TGTGCCAGCCGGACAGCAAACACCGGGGAGCTGTTTTTT.

V and J are TRBV2 and TRBJ2-3; TRBD2 aligns across 8 bases. With V trimmed by 7 bases and J by 2 bases, 5 bases remained unmatched. CDR1 is SNHLY and CDR2 is FYNNEI in the germline V gene. The CDR3 extends over 14 amino acids. The CDR3 region is CASKGTSFTDTQYF. The CDR3 DNA follows: TGTGCCAGCAAAGGGACTAGTTTCACAGATACGCAGTATTTT.

The chain recombines TRBV25-1 with TRBJ2-7; TRBD1 matches at 7 bases. The CDR3 runs to 16 residues. Losses at the gene ends were 4 bases for V and 1 base for J; bases not matched to a gene: 10. Germline-derived CDR1 and CDR2 are MGHDK and SYGVNS. This CDR3 is CASSGNLGGASYEQYF. For the CDR3, the DNA is TGTGCCAGCAGTGGAAACCTAGGGGGCGCATCCTACGAGCAGTACTTC.

V usage is TRBV4-3 and J usage is TRBJ2-3; 7 bases map to TRBD2. CDR3 length: 16 amino acids. The J segment lost 0 bases and the V segment lost 4 bases, leaving 7 bases of the junction unmatched. Germline V CDR1 and CDR2: LGHNA, YSLEER. This CDR3 reads CASSRVRGGSTDTQYF. In DNA form, the CDR3 reads TGCGCCAGCAGCCGTGTGCGCGGGGGTAGCACAGATACGCAGTATTTT.

The V gene is TRBV28, the J gene TRBJ1-3; the match to TRBD1 covers 8 bases. This CDR3 is 14 amino acids long. Per the germline V gene, CDR1 is MDHEN and CDR2 is SYDVKM. J lost 0 bases, V lost 8 bases, and 3 bases had no gene match. CDR3 in amino acids: CASGTGGSGNTIYF. The CDR3 DNA follows: TGTGCCAGCGGTACAGGGGGCTCTGGAAACACCATATATTTT.

The chain combines TRBV19 with TRBJ1-4; 8 nucleotides agree with TRBD1. Trimming removed 3 bases from V and 4 bases from J; junction bases left unmatched: 10. Germline CDR1 is LNHDA and CDR2 is SQIVND (reference sequence). There are 17 residues in the CDR3. The CDR3 DNA sequence: TGTGCCAGTAGTATTATTTTAACGGGACAGGTTAATGAAAAACTGTTTTTT. Translating it yields CASSIILTGQVNEKLFF.

The chain combines TRBV29-1 with TRBJ2-5; possibly TRBD2 for D (7 bases). Trimming removed 3 bases at V and 5 bases at J, with 13 bases between. Germline CDR1 SQVTM, CDR2 ANQGSEA. The CDR3 spans 13 residues. The CDR3 protein is CSVDIQGGETQYF. DNA of the CDR3: TGCAGCGTTGATATACAGGGAGGGGAGACCCAGTACTTC.

The chain couples TRBV6-6 to TRBJ1-1; the match to TRBD1 covers 7 bases. This CDR3 is built from 15 residues. The V gene end was trimmed by 4 bases and the J gene end by 7 bases; junction bases not matched to a gene: 12. Germline V gene sequence: CDR1 MNHNY, CDR2 SVGAGI (reference sequence). In DNA form, the CDR3 reads TGTGCCAGCAGTTTAACAGGGGAGTTTTACCTTGAAGCTTTCTTT. As protein: CASSLTGEFYLEAFF.

The V and J genes are TRBV9 and TRBJ1-2; 8 nucleotides match TRBD1. Germline V gene sequence: CDR1 SGDLS, CDR2 YYNGEE. The CDR3 contains 13 residues. V was pared by 2 bases and J by 6 bases, with 3 bases of the junction left unmatched. CDR3 amino acids: CASSVGQGDGYTF. Here the CDR3 DNA reads TGTGCCAGCAGCGTCGGACAGGGTGATGGCTACACCTTC.

This chain uses TRBV24-1 with TRBJ2-2; D might be TRBD2 (5 bases). Trimming stripped 1 base from V and 6 bases from J, with 11 bases between. This CDR3 is built from 15 residues. CDR1 KGHDR and CDR2 SFDVKD come from the germline V gene. The CDR3 reads CATSDFRGVSGELFF. For the CDR3, the DNA is TGTGCCACCAGTGATTTTCGGGGTGTTTCCGGGGAGCTGTTTTTT.

This chain links TRBV30 with TRBJ1-1, with D possibly TRBD1 on 6 matching bases. Per the germline V gene, CDR1 is GTSNPN and CDR2 is SVGIG (reference sequence). Deletions cut 3 bases from V and 14 bases from J, with 13 bases between. The CDR3 runs 10 residues. CDR3 DNA: TGTGCCTGGAGAAGGCAGGGGATCTTCTTT. Translated: CAWRRQGIFF.

The CDR3: CASSLVSTNEKLFF. CDR3 coding DNA: TGTGCCAGCAGCTTGGTCTCAACTAATGAAAAACTGTTTTTT. The J gene is TRBJ1-4, the V gene TRBV5-6; no clear D. Germline-derived CDR1 and CDR2 are SGHDT and YYEEEE. This CDR3 has 14 residues. V was cut by 0 bases and J by 0 bases, with 3 bases left in between.

The gene calls are TRBV28 and TRBJ1-6; 9 positions match TRBD1. The CDR3 has 14 residues. V lost 8 bases and J lost 9; bases outside the gene matches: 8. Germline V CDR1 and CDR2: MDHEN, SYDVKM. In DNA, the CDR3 is TGTGCCAGCGGGGAGACAGGGGGTGCTTCACCCCTCCACTTT. This encodes CASGETGGASPLHF.

This rearrangement joins TRBV7-9 to TRBJ2-5; 12 positions agree with TRBD2. V was pared by 5 bases and J by 5 bases, with 9 bases of the junction left unmatched. Germline CDR1 reads SEHNR; CDR2 reads FQNEAQ (reference sequence). The CDR3 has 16 residues. In DNA form, the CDR3 reads TGTGCCAGCAGCCCCCGACTAGCGGGAGAGGAGGAGACCCAGTACTTC. Protein sequence: CASSPRLAGEEETQYF.

The chain recombines TRBV10-3 with TRBJ2-1, with 10 bases fitting TRBD2. The junction had 9 bases not matched to a gene; V was cut back by 0 bases and J by 7 bases. There are 17 residues in the CDR3. Germline CDR1 and CDR2: ENHRY and SYGVKD. CDR3 in amino acids: CAISESGTSGAANEQFF. In DNA, the CDR3 is TGTGCCATCAGTGAGTCGGGAACTAGCGGGGCGGCAAATGAGCAGTTCTTC.

The rearrangement uses TRBV5-1 and TRBJ2-5; 10 bases are a match to TRBD2. CDR3 length: 16 residues. Germline V gene sequence: CDR1 SGHRS, CDR2 YFSETQ. Trimming took 3 bases from V and 4 from J; bases not matched to a gene: 9. The CDR3 DNA is TGCGCCAGCAGCTCGGGACTAGCGAGAGGAAGAGAGACCCAGTACTTC. Its translation is CASSSGLARGRETQYF.

The chain couples TRBV10-2 to TRBJ1-5; 9 positions agree with TRBD1. The length of the CDR3 is 15 residues. Trimming took 6 bases from V and 4 from J; bases not matched to a gene: 7. The germline CDR1 and CDR2 sequences are WSHSY and SAAADI. In nucleotides, the CDR3 is TGCGCCAGCAGCCCGGGGACAGGGCGAAATCAGCCCCAGCATTTT. This codes for CASSPGTGRNQPQHF.

The chain couples TRBV5-4 to TRBJ1-2; TRBD1 agrees at 7 bases. The junction had 11 bases not matched to a gene; V was cut back by 6 bases and J by 3 bases. Germline CDR1 and CDR2: SGHNT and YYREEE (reference sequence). This CDR3 is 15 amino acids long. The CDR3 spells CASTPTGQTYYGYTF. CDR3 nucleotides: TGTGCCAGCACCCCGACGGGACAGACTTACTATGGCTACACCTTC.

In its sample, this clone was seen a few times. The chain carries TRBV4-2 and TRBJ2-1; D is possibly TRBD1 (6 bases). Trimming shortened V by 3 bases and J by 0 bases, and 12 bases separated the two germline ends. Germline assignment: CDR1 LGHNA and CDR2 YNFKEQ. The CDR3 consists of 16 residues. DNA for the CDR3: TGTGCCAGCAGCCAGGGGGACACGAGCTCCTACAATGAGCAGTTCTTC. Amino acid sequence: CASSQGDTSSYNEQFF.

The table lists this clone with a count of one. This sample also contains other DNA sequences that code for the same CDR3. The genes are TRBV28 and TRBJ2-7; no definite D call. The CDR3 loop spans 12 amino acids. The ends were cut back, 5 bases at V and 0 bases at J, with 5 bases in the middle. Germline V CDR1 and CDR2: MDHEN, SYDVKM. CDR3 sequence (DNA): TGTGCCAGCAGTCTAAGCTCCTACGAGCAGTACTTC. This encodes CASSLSSYEQYF. Full variable domain (remainder filled in from reference TRBV28 and TRBJ2-7): DVKVTQSSRYLVKRTGEKVFLECVQDMDHENMFWYRQDPGLGLRLIYFSYDVKMKEKGDIPEGYSVSREKKERFSLILESASTNQTSMYLCASSLSSYEQYFGPGTRLTVT.

As for this clone: The same CDR3 also results from other DNA sequences found in this sample. The DNA for the CDR3 is TGTGCCATCAGTGAAGGACAGGGGTCCTATGGCTACACCTTC. Translation gives CAISEGQGSYGYTF. The V gene is TRBV10-3, the J gene TRBJ1-2; 9 bases match TRBD1. The ends lost 3 bases at V and 4 bases at J; junction bases unmatched: 3. The CDR3 consists of 14 residues. Germline V gene sequence: CDR1 ENHRY, CDR2 SYGVKD.

This chain joins TRBV12-3 or TRBV12-4 and TRBJ2-7, with 7 nucleotides matching TRBD1. With 7 bases clipped from V and 6 bases from J, the junction kept 9 bases outside the gene matches. CDR3 size: 13 residues. The CDR3 loop reads CASNPGGLGEQYF. CDR3 in DNA: TGTGCCAGCAACCCAGGGGGTCTAGGCGAGCAGTACTTC.

V is TRBV4-2 and J is TRBJ2-5; 10 bases map to TRBD2. This CDR3 has 17 amino acids. The germline CDR1 and CDR2 sequences are LGHNA and YNFKEQ. V lost 1 base and J lost 5; bases outside the gene matches: 10. Here the CDR3 DNA reads TGTGCCAGCAGCCAAGGACTAGCGGGCAGGGGTGAGGAGACCCAGTACTTC. This sequence encodes CASSQGLAGRGEETQYF.

The chain recombines TRBV7-3 with TRBJ2-7; D is perhaps TRBD1 (5 bases). Trimming cost V 5 bases and J 4 bases, with 15 bases left between them. Germline V gene data show CDR1 as SGHTA and CDR2 as FQGTGA. CDR3 length equals 14 residues. Here the CDR3 reads CASSPESGLYEQYF. The CDR3 coding sequence is TGTGCCAGCAGCCCCGAATCAGGGCTGTACGAGCAGTACTTC.

The V call is TRBV19, the J call TRBJ2-1; 13 positions agree with TRBD2. The V and J ends lost 3 bases and 4 bases, in that order; junction bases with no gene match: 3. This CDR3 contains 16 residues. The germline CDR1 and CDR2 sequences are LNHDA and SQIVND (reference sequence). The CDR3 DNA is TGTGCCAGTAGTATGGGGGGACTAGCGGGATACAATGAGCAGTTCTTC. As protein: CASSMGGLAGYNEQFF.

This chain connects TRBV7-3 to TRBJ1-1; D perhaps matches TRBD1 (5 bases). Trimming removed 5 bases from V and 1 base from J, with 8 bases in between. Germline V gene sequence: CDR1 SGHTA, CDR2 FQGTGA. The CDR3 totals 13 residues. The CDR3, as DNA: TGTGCCAGCAGCGCGGACACGAACACTGAAGCTTTCTTT. Translating it yields CASSADTNTEAFF.